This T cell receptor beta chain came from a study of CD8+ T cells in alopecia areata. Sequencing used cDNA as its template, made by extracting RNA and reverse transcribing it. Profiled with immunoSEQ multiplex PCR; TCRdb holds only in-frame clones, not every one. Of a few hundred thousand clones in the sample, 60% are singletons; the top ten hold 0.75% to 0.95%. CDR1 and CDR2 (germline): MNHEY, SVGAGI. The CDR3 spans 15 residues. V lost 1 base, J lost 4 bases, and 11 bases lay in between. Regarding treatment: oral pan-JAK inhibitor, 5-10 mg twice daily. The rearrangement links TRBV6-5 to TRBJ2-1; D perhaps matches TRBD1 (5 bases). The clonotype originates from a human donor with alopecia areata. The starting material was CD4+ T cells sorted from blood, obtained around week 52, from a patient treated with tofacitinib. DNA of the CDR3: TGTGCCAGCAGTTACTATCCACAGGTATACAATGAGCAGTTCTTC. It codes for CASSYYPQVYNEQFF.